The present entry profiles one T cell receptor (beta chain) with its context. The entry originates in a study of blood T cell repertoires in COVID-19. Study in general: Researchers got acute and convalescent COVID-19 samples from the United States, Italy and Spain. PBMCs, B-cell-depleted T cells, or T cells were the source of the cDNA or gDNA that made up the material.

In the authors' methods: Estimates of nucleated cell counts were drawn from the amplification of reference gene primers. Method: immunoSEQ multiplex PCR; TCRdb's copy keeps in-frame clones and lacks some. V, J and clone size were drawn from that table, and D and trimming were deduced from the DNA. This table holds 55,000 to 65,000 clones, around 79% found once. There are 18 residues in the CDR3. This receptor was obtained from a man between 60 and 75 years old with acute or convalescent COVID-19. J is TRBJ2-2 and V is TRBV21-1; the table names TRBD1, a call not compared with the DNA. TRBV21-1 is noted as a pseudogene. Sequencing was carried out using peripheral blood. CDR3 DNA sequence: TGTGCCAGCAGCAAACCCCCTGACAGGGTTGAGAACACCGGGGAGCTGTTTTTT. This encodes CASSKPPDRVENTGELFF.